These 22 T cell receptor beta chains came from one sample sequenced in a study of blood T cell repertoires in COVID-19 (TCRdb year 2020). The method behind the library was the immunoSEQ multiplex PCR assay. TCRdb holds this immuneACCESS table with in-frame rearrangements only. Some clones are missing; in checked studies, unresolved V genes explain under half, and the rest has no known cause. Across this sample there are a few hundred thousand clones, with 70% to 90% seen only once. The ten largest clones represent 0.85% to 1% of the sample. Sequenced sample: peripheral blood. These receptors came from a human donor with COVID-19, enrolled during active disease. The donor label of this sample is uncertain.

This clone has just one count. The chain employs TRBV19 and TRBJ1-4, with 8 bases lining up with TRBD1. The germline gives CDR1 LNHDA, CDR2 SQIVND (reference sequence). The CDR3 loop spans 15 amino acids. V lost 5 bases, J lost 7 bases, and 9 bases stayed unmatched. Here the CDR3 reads CASSPMDRVGEKLFF. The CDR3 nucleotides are TGTGCCAGTAGTCCTATGGACAGGGTCGGTGAAAAACTGTTTTTT.

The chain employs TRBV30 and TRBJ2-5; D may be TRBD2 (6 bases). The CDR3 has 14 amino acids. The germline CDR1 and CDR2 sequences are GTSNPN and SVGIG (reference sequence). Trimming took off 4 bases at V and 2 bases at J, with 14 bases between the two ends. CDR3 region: CAWTLGLGQETQYF. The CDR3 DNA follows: TGTGCCTGGACTTTGGGACTGGGACAAGAGACCCAGTACTTC.

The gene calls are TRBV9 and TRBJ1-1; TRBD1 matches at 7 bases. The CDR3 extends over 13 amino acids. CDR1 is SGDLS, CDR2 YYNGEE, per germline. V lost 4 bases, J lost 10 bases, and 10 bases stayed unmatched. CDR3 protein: CASSPGRQGSAFF. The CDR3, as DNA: TGTGCCAGCAGCCCAGGGCGACAGGGATCAGCTTTCTTT.

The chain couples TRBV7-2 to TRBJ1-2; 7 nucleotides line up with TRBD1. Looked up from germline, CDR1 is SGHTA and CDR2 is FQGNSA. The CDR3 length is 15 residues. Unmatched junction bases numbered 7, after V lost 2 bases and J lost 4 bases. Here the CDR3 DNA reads TGTGCCAGCAGCTTATCCGGACAGGACGGCTATGGCTACACCTTC. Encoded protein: CASSLSGQDGYGYTF.

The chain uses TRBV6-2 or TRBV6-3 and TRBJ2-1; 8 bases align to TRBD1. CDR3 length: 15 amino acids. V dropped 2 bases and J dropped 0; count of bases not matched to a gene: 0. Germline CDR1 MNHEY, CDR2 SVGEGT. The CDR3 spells CASSYTGGSYNEQFF. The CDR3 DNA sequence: TGTGCCAGCAGTTACACAGGGGGCTCCTACAATGAGCAGTTCTTC.

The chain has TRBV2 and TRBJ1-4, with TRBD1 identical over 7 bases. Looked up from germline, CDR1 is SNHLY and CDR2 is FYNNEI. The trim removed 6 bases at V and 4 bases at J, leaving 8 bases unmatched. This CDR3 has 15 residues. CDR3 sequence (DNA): TGTGCCAGCAGAGCCCTGGGACAGTTTAATGAAAAACTGTTTTTT. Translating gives CASRALGQFNEKLFF.

CDR3 nucleotide sequence: TGTGCCATCAGTGATCGACTGGAATCAGATACGCAGTATTTT. It translates to CAISDRLESDTQYF. V usage is TRBV10-3 and J usage is TRBJ2-3; D not resolved. Germline lookup yields CDR1 ENHRY and CDR2 SYGVKD. The CDR3 length is 14 residues. Trimming shortened V by 3 bases and J by 4 bases, and 11 bases separated the two germline ends.

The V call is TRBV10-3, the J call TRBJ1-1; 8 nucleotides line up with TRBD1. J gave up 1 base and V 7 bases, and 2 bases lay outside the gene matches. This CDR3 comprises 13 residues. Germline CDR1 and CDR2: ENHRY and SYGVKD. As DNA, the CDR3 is TGTGCCATCACCGGGACAGGGAACACTGAAGCTTTCTTT. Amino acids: CAITGTGNTEAFF.

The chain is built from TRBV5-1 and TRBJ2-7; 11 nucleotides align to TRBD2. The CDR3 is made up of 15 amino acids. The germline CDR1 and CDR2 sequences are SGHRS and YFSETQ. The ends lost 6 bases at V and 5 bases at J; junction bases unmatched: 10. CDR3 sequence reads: CASTARLAGPDEQYF. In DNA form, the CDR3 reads TGCGCCAGCACCGCTCGACTAGCGGGACCCGACGAGCAGTACTTC.

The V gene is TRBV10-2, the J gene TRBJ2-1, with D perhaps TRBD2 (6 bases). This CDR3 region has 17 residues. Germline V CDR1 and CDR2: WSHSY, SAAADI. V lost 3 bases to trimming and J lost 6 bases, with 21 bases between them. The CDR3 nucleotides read TGCGCCAGCAGTGATGGGGCTAGCGCATTTATAGCCAATGAGCAGTTCTTC. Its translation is CASSDGASAFIANEQFF.

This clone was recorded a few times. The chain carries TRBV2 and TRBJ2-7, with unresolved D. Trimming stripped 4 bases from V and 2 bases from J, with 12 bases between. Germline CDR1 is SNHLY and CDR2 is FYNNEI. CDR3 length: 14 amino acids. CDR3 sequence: CASSGEYNPYEQYF. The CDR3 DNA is TGTGCCAGCAGTGGAGAGTATAACCCCTACGAGCAGTACTTC.

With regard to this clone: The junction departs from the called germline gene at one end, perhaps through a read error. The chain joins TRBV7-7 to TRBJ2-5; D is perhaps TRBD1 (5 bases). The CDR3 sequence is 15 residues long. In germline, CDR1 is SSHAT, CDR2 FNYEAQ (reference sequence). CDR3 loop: CASSLRVQDGETQYF. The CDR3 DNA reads TGTGCTAGCAGCCTCAGGGTCCAGGATGGAGAGACCCAGTACTTC.

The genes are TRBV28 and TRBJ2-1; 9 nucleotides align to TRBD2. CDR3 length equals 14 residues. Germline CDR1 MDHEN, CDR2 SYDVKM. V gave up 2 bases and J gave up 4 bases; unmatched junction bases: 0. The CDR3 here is CASSLLAGYNEQFF. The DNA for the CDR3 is TGTGCCAGCAGTTTACTAGCGGGGTACAATGAGCAGTTCTTC.

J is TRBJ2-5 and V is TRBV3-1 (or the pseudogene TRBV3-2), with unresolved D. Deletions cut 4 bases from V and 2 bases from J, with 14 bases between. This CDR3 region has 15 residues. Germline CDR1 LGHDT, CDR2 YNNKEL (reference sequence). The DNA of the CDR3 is TGTGCCAGCAGCCCGACCCAGCGAGGACAAGAGACCCAGTACTTC. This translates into CASSPTQRGQETQYF.

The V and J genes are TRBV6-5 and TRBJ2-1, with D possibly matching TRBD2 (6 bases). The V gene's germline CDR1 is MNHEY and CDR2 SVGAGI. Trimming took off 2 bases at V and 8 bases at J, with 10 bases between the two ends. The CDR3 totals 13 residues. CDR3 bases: TGTGCCAGCAGTTACGGAGGGAACCATGAGCAGTTCTTC. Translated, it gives CASSYGGNHEQFF.

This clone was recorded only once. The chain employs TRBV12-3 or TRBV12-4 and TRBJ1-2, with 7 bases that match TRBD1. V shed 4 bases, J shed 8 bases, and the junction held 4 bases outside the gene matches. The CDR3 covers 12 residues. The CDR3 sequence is CASSSGGLGYTF. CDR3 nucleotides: TGTGCCAGCAGTTCAGGGGGTTTGGGCTACACCTTC.

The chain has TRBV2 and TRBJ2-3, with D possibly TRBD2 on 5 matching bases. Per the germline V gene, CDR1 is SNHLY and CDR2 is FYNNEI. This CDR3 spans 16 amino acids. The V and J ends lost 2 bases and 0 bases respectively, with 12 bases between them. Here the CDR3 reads CASSELGGPSTDTQYF. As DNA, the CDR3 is TGTGCCAGCAGTGAATTAGGCGGGCCCAGCACAGATACGCAGTATTTT.

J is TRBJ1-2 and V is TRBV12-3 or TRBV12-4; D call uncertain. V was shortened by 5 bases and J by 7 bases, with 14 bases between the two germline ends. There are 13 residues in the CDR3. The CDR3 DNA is TGTGCCAGCAGTCCTAGTCGGGGATTTGGCTACACCTTC. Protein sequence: CASSPSRGFGYTF.

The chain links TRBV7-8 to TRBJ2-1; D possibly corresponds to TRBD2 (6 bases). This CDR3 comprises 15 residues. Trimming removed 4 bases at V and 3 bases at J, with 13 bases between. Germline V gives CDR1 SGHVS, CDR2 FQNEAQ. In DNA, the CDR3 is TGTGCCAGCAGCTACCGGGACTGGTACTACAATGAGCAGTTCTTC. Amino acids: CASSYRDWYYNEQFF.

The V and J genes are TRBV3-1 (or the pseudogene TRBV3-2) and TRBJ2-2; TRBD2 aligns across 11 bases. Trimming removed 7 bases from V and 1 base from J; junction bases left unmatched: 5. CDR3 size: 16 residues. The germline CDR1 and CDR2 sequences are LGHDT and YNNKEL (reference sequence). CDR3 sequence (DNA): TGTGCCAGCAAGGCCCTAGCGGGAGGGAACACCGGGGAGCTGTTTTTT. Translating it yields CASKALAGGNTGELFF.

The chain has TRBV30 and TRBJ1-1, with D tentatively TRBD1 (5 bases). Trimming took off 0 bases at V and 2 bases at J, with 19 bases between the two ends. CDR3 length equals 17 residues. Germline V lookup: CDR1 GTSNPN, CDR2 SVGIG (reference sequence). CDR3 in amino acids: CAWSVLGAYNLNTEAFF. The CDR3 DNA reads TGTGCCTGGAGTGTACTTGGGGCCTATAACCTTAACACTGAAGCTTTCTTT.

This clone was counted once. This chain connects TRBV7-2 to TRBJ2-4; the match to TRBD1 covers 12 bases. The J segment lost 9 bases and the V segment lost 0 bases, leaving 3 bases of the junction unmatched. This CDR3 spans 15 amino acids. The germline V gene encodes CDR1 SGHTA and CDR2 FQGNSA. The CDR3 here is CASSLAGTGGIIQYF. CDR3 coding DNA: TGTGCCAGCAGCTTAGCGGGGACAGGGGGCATCATTCAGTACTTC. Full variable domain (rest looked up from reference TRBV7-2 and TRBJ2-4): GAGVSQSPSNKVTEKGKDVELRCDPISGHTALYWYRQSLGQGLEFLIYFQGNSAPDKSGLPSDRFSAERTGGSVSTLTIQRTQQEDSAVYLCASSLAGTGGIIQYFGAGTRLSVL.